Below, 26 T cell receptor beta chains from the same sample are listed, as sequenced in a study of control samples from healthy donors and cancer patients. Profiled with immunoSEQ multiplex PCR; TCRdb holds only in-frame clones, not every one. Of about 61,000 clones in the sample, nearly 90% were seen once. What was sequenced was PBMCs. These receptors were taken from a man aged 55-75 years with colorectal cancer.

The CDR3 sequence: CAWSVGGSSYEQYF. The DNA of the CDR3 is TGTGCCTGGAGTGTTGGGGGGAGCTCCTACGAGCAGTACTTC. The genes are TRBV30 and TRBJ2-7; a possible D gene is TRBD2 (6 bases). Germline V lookup: CDR1 GTSNPN, CDR2 SVGIG (reference sequence). V lost 0 bases, J lost 0 bases, and 9 bases lay in between. This CDR3 has 14 residues.

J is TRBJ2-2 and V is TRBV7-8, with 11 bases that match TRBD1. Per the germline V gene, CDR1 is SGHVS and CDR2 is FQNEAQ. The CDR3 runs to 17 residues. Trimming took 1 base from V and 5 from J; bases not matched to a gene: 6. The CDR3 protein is CASSLVGQGARTGELFF. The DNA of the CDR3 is TGTGCCAGCAGCTTAGTAGGACAGGGGGCGCGTACCGGGGAGCTGTTTTTT.

This CDR3 is CAISESGRGRTDTQYF. CDR3 sequence (DNA): TGTGCCATCAGTGAGTCGGGGCGGGGGAGGACAGATACGCAGTATTTT. The V and J genes are TRBV10-3 and TRBJ2-3, with 7 bases aligning to TRBD2. The CDR3 consists of 16 residues. The J segment lost 3 bases and the V segment lost 0 bases, leaving 6 bases of the junction unmatched. Per the germline V gene, CDR1 is ENHRY and CDR2 is SYGVKD.

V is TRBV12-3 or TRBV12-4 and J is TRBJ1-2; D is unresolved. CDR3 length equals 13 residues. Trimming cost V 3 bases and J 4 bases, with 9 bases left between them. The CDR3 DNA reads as TGTGCCAGCAGTTTCTTGTCAACCTATGGCTACACCTTC. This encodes CASSFLSTYGYTF.

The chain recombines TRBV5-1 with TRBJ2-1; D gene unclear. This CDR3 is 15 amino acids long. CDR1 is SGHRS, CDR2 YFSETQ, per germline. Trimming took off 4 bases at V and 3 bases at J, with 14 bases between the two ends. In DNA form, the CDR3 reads TGCGCCAGCAGCATAGTAGGCGAAATCTACAATGAGCAGTTCTTC. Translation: CASSIVGEIYNEQFF.

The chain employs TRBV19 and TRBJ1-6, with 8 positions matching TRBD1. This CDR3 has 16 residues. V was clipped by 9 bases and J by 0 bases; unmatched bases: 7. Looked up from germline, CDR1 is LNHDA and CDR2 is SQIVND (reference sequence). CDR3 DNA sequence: TGTGCCAGCCACAGGGGGGGGGCCTCCTATAATTCACCCCTCCACTTT. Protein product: CASHRGGASYNSPLHF.

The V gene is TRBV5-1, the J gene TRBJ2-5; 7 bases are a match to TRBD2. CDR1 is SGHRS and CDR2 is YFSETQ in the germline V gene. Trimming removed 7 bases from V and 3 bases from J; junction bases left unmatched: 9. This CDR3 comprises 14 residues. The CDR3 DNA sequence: TGCGCCAGCGTCGGCGGGACTATCAAAGAGACCCAGTACTTC. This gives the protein CASVGGTIKETQYF.

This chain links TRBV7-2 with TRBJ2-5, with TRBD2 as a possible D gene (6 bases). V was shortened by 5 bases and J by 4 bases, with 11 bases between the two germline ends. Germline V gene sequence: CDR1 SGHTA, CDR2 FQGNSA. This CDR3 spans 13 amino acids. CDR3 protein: CASSQTSLETQYF. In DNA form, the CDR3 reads TGTGCCAGCAGCCAGACTAGTTTAGAGACCCAGTACTTC.

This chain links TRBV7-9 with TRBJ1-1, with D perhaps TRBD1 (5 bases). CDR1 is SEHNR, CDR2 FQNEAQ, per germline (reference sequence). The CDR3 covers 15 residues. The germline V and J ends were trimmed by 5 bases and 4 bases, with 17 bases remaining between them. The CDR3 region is CASSLVGGIGTEAFF. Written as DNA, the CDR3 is TGTGCCAGCAGCCTAGTGGGGGGGATAGGCACTGAAGCTTTCTTT.

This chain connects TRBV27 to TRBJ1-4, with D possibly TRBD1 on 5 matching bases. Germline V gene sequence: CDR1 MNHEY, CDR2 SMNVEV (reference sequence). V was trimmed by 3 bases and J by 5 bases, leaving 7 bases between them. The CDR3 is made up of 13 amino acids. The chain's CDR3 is CASSLYRNEKLFF. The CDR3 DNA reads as TGTGCCAGCAGTTTGTACAGGAATGAAAAACTGTTTTTT.

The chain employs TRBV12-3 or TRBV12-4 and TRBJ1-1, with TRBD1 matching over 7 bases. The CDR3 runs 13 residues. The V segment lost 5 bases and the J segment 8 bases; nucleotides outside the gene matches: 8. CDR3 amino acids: CASSRQGSLEAFF. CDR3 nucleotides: TGTGCCAGCAGTCGACAGGGTTCATTAGAAGCTTTCTTT.

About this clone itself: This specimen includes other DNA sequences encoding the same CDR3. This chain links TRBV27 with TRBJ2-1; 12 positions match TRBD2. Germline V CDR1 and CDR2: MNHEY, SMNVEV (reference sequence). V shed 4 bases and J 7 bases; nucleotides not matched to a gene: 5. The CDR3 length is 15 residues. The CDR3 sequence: CASSSLAGGRNEQFF. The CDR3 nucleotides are TGTGCCAGCAGTTCCCTAGCGGGGGGGCGGAATGAGCAGTTCTTC.

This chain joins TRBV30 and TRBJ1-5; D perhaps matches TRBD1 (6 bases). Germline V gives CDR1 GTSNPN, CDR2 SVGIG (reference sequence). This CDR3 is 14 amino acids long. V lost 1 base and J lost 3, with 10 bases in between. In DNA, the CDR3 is TGTGCCTGGAGTGCCACAGGGACCAATCAGCCCCAGCATTTT. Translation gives CAWSATGTNQPQHF.

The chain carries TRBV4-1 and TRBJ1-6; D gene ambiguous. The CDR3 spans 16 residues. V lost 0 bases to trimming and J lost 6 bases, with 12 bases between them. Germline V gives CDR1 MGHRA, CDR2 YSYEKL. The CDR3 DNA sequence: TGCGCCAGCAGCCAAGATGTAGCCAGGTCTAATTCACCCCTCCACTTT. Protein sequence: CASSQDVARSNSPLHF.

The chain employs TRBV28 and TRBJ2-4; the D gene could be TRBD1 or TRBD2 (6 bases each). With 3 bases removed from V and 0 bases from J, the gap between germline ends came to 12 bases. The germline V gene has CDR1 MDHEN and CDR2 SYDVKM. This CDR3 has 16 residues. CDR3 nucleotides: TGTGCCAGCAGTTTCTCGGGGGCTGGAGCCAAAAACATTCAGTACTTC. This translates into CASSFSGAGAKNIQYF.

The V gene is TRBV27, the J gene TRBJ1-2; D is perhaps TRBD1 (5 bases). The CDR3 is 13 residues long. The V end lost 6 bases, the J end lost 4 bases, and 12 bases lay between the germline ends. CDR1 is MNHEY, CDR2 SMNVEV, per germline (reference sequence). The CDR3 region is CASSLGRTYGYTF. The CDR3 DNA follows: TGTGCCAGCAGCTTGGGACGGACCTATGGCTACACCTTC.

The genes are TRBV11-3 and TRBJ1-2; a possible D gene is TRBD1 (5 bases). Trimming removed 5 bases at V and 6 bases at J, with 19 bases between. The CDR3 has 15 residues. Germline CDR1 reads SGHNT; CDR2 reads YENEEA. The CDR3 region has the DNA TGTGCCAGCAGCCCCCAAGTGGGGGGAAGGAATGGCTACACCTTC. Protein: CASSPQVGGRNGYTF.

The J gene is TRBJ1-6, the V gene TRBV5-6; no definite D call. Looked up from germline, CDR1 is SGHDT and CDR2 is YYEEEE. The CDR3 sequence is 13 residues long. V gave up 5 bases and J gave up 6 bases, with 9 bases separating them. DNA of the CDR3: TGTGCCAGCAGTATACTTAGTAATTCACCCCTCCACTTT. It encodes CASSILSNSPLHF.

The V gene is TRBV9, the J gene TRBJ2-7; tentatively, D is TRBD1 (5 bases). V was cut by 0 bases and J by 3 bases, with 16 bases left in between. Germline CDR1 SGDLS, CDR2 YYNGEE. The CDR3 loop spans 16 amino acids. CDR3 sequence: CASSVAAQVSVYEQYF. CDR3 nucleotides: TGTGCCAGCAGCGTAGCTGCACAGGTATCGGTCTACGAGCAGTACTTC.

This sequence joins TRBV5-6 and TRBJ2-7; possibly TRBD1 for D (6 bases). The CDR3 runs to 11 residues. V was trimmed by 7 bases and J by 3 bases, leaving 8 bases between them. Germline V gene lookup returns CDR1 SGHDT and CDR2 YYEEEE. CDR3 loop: CASGGVYEQYF. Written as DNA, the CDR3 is TGTGCCAGCGGGGGCGTCTACGAGCAGTACTTC.

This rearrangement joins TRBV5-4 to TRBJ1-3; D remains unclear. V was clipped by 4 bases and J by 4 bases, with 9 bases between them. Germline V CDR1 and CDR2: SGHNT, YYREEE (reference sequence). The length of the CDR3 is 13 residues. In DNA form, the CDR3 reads TGTGCCAGCAGCCAGAGATTCGGAAACACCATATATTTT. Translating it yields CASSQRFGNTIYF.

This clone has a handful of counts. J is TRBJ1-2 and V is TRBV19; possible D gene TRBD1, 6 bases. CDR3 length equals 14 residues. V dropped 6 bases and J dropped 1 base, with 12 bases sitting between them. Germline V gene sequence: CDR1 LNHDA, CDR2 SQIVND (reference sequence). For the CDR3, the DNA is TGTGCCAGTAGACCGGGACACCTTAACTATGGCTACACCTTC. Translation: CASRPGHLNYGYTF.

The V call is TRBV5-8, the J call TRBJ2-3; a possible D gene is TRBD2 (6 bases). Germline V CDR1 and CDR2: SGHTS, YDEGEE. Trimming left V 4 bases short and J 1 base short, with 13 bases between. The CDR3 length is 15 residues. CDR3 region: CASSRRGGRTDTQYF. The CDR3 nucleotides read TGTGCCAGCAGCCGACGGGGAGGCCGCACAGATACGCAGTATTTT. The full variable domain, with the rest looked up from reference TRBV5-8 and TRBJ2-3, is EAGVTQSPTHLIKTRGQQATLRCSPISGHTSVYWYQQALGLGLQFLLWYDEGEERNRGNFPPRFSGRQFPNYSSELNVNALELEDSALYLCASSRRGGRTDTQYFGPGTRLTVL.

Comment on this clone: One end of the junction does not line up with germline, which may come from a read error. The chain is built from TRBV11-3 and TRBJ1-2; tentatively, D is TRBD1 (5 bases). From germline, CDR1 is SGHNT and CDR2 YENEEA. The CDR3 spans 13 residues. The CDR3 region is CASSSTGNPLPRF. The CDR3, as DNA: TGTGCCAGCAGCTCCACAGGAAATCCTCTTCCGCGGTTC.

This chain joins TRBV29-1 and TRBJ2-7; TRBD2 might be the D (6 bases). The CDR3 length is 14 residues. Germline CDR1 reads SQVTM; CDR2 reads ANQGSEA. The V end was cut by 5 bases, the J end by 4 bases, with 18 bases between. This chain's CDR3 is CSVPVFPGGYEQYF. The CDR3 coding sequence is TGCAGCGTTCCGGTTTTTCCCGGAGGGTACGAGCAGTACTTC.

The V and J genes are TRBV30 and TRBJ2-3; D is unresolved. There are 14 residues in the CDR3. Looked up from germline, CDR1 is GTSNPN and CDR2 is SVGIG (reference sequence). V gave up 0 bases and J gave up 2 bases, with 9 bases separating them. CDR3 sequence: CAWSVTGLTDTQYF. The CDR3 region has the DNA TGTGCCTGGAGTGTAACGGGCCTCACAGATACGCAGTATTTT.